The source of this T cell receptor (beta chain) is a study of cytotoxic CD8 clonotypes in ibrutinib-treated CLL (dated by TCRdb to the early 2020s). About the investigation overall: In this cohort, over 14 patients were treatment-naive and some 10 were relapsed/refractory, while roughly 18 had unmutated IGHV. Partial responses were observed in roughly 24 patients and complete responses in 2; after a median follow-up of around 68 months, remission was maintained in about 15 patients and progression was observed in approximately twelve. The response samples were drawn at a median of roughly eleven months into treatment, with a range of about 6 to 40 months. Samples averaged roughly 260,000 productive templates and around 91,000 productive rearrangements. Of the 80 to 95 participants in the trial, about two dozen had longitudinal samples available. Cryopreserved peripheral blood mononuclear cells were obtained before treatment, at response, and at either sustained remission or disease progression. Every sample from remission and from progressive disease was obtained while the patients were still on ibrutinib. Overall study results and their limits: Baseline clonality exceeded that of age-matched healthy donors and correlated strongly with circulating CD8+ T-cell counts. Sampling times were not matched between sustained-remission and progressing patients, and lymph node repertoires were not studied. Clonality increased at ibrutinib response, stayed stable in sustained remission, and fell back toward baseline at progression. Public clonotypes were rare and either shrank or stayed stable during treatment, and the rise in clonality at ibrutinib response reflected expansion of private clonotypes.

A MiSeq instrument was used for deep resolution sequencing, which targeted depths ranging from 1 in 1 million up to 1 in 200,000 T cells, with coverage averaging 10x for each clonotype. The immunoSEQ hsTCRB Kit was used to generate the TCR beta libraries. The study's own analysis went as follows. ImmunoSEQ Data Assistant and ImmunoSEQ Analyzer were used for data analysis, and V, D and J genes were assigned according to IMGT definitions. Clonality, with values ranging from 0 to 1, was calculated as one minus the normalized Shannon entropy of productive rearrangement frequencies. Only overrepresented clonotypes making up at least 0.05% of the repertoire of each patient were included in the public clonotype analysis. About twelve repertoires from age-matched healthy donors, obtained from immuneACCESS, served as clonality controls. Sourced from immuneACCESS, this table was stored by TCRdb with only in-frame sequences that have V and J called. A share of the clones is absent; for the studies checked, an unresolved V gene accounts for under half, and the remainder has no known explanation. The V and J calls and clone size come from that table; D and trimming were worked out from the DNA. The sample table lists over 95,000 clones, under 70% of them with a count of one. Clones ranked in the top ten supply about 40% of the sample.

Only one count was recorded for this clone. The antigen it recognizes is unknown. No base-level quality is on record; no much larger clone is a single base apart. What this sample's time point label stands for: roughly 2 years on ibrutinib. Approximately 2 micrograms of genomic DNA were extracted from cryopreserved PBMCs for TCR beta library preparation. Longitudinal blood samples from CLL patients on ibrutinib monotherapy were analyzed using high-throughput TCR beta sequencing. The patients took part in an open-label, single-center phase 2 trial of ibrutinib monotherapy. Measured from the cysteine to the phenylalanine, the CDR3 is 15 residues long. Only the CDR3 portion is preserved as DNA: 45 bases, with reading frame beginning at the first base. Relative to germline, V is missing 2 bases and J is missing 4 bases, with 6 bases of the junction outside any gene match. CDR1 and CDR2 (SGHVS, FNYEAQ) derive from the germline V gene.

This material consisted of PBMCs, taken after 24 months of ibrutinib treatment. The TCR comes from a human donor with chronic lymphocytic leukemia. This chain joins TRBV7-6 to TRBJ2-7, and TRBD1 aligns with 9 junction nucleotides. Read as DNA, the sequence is TGTGCCAGCAGCTTACGGACAGGGGAGGCGTACGAGCAGTACTTC. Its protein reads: CASSLRTGEAYEQYF.